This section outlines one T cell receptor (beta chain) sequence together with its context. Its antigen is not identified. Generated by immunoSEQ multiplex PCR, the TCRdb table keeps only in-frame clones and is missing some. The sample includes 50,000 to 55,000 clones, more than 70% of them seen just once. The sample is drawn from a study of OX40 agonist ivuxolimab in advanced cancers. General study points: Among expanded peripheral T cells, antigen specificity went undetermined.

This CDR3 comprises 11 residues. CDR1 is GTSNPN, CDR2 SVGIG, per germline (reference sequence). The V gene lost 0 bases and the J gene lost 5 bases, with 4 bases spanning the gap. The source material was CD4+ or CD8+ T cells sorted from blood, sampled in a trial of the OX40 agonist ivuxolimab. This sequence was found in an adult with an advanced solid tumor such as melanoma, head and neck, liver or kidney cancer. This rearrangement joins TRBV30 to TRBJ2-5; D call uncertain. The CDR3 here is CAWSVLETQYF. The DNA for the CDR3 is TGTGCCTGGAGTGTGTTGGAGACCCAGTACTTC.